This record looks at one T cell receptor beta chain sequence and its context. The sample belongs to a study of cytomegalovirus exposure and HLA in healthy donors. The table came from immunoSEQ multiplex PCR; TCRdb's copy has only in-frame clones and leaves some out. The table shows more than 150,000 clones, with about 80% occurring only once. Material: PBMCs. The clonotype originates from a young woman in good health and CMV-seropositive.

The CDR3 loop reads CASSLQAIEAFF. As DNA, the CDR3 is TGTGCCAGCAGCTTACAGGCGATTGAAGCTTTCTTT. V gene TRBV7-9 combines with J gene TRBJ1-1; no clear D. Germline assignment: CDR1 SEHNR and CDR2 FQNEAQ (reference sequence). The V gene lost 2 bases and the J gene lost 7 bases, with 8 bases spanning the gap. This CDR3 comprises 12 residues.